This T cell receptor beta chain was sequenced during a study of T cells in Graves' hyperthyroidism and ophthalmopathy. Study-wide results and limits: Model-based prediction identified ophthalmopathy a median around 6.7 months prior to its onset. Within blood appeared most thyroid clonotypes that had expanded above 0.001.

The authors obtained PBMCs from 9 to 10 ml of fresh peripheral blood. To note about this clonotype: Its specificity is unknown. This could be a read error, since a much larger clone is one nucleotide away.

TCR beta CDR3 regions were amplified from RNA transcripts. Using the HTBI primer set, a first-round RT-PCR was run on the TCR CDR3. TCRdb called the multiplex PCR reads again in MiXCR, with one record for every CDR3 protein. The sample shows about 590,000 distinct CDR3 sequences, 15% to 19% of them seen only once. The CDR3 totals 16 residues. Germline V gene data show CDR1 as SNHLY and CDR2 as FYNNEI. The V and J genes are TRBV2 and TRBJ2-3; 8 bases agree with TRBD1. This sequence was found in a woman aged 25 to 39 with Graves' hyperthyroidism. The sequenced material came from blood. CDR3 sequence (DNA): TGTCCCAGCAGCACTGATACGGACAGGGTAGGAGATACGCAGTATTTT. Protein: CPSSTDTDRVGDTQYF. Full variable domain (rest looked up from reference TRBV2 and TRBJ2-3): EPEVTQTPSHQVTQMGQEVILRCVPISNHLYFYWYRQILGQKVEFLVSFYNNEISEKSEIFDDQFSVERPDGSNFTLKIRSTKLEDSAMYFCPSSTDTDRVGDTQYFGPGTRLTVL.